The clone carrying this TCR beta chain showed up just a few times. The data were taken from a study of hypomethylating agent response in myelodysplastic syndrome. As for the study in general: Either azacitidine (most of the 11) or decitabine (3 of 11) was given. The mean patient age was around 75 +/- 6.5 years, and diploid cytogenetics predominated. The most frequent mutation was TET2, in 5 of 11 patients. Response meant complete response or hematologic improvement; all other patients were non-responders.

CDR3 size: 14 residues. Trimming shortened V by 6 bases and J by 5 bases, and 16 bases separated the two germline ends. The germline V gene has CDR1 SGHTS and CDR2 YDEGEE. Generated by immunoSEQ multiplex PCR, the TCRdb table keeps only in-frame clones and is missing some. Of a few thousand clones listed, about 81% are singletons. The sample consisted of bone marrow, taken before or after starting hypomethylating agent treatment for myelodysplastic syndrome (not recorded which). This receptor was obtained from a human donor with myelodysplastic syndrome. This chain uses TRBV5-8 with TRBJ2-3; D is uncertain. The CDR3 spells CASTISEIGDTQYF. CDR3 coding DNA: TGTGCCAGCACCATTAGTGAGATTGGAGATACGCAGTATTTT. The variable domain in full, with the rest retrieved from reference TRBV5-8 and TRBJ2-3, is EAGVTQSPTHLIKTRGQQATLRCSPISGHTSVYWYQQALGLGLQFLLWYDEGEERNRGNFPPRFSGRQFPNYSSELNVNALELEDSALYLCASTISEIGDTQYFGPGTRLTVL.